The clone carrying this T cell receptor beta chain was counted a few times. The TCR beta library used iRepertoire HTBI primers with Arm-PCR amplification of CDR3. TCRdb itself ran the multiplex PCR reads through MiXCR, one entry per CDR3 protein. The profile shows some 460,000 distinct CDR3 sequences, 16% of them singletons. Time point indicated: newly diagnosed GD, antithyroid drugs for less than 3 months. The TCR library was prepared using RNA isolated from PBMCs. The data are from a study of regulatory T cells in long-lasting Graves disease. Germline CDR1 SQVTM, CDR2 ANQGSEA. This CDR3 spans 13 amino acids. V trimming: 6 bases; J trimming: 2 bases; junction bases outside the gene matches: 6. The data were also submitted as part of a second study, on T cells in Graves' hyperthyroidism and ophthalmopathy.

V usage is TRBV29-1 and J usage is TRBJ2-7, with TRBD2 identical over 8 bases. The sample consisted of peripheral blood mononuclear cells (PBMCs), taken at new diagnosis, from a patient treated with antithyroid drugs. This clonotype originated in a man aged 35-49 years with Graves disease. CDR3 protein: CSVISGNAYEQYF. CDR3 DNA: TGCAGCGTGATTAGCGGGAATGCCTACGAGCAGTACTTC.